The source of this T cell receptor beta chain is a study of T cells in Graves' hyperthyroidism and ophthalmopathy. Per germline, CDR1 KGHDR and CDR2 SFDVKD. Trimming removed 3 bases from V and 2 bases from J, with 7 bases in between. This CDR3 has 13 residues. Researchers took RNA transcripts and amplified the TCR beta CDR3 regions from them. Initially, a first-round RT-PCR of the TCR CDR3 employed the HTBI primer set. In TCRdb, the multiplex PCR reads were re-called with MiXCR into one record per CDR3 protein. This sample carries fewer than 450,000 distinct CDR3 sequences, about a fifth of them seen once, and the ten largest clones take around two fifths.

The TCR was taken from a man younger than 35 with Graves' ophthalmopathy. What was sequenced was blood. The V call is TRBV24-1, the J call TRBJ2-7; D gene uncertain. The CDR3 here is CATSDHRTYEQYF. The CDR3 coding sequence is TGTGCCACCAGTGATCACCGAACCTACGAGCAGTACTTC.